This T cell receptor beta chain was retrieved from a study of blood T cell repertoires in COVID-19. Study-level information: Donors in the United States, Italy and Spain gave samples during acute or convalescent COVID-19. PBMCs, B-cell-depleted T cells, or T cells were the source of the cDNA or gDNA that made up the material.

The CDR3 runs to 16 residues. Germline V CDR1 and CDR2: MDHEN, SYDVKM. Unmatched junction bases numbered 8, after V lost 6 bases and J lost 3 bases. Of note for this clone: The sample holds other DNA sequences that translate to the same CDR3.

Original processing notes: Amplifying reference gene primers gave estimates of nucleated cell counts. The method was immunoSEQ multiplex PCR; TCRdb's version includes in-frame clones alone and lacks a portion of them. The D gene and trimming were derived from the DNA, and the V and J assignments and clone size from that table. This table holds 150,000 to 200,000 clones, about three quarters found once. Material for sequencing was peripheral blood. The sequence derives from a man aged 55-75 years with acute or convalescent COVID-19. The V call is TRBV28, the J call TRBJ2-3; TRBD2 matches at 11 bases. The CDR3: CASRIAGGGITDTQYF. Here the CDR3 DNA reads TGTGCCAGCAGAATAGCGGGGGGGGGTATTACAGATACGCAGTATTTT.